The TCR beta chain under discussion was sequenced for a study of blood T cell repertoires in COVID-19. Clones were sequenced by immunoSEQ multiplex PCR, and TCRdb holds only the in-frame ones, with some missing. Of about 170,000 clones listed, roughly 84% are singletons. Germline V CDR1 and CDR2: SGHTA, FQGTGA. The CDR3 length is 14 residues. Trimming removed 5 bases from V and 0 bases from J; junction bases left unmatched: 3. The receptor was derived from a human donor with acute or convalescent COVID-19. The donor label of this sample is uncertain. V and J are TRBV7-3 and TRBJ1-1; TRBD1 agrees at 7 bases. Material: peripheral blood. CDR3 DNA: TGTGCCAGCAGCCGGACAGGAATGAACACTGAAGCTTTCTTT. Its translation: CASSRTGMNTEAFF. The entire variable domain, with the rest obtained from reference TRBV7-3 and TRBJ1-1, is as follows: GAGVSQTPSNKVTEKGKYVELRCDPISGHTALYWYRQSLGQGPEFLIYFQGTGAADDSGLPNDRFFAVRPEGSVSTLKIQRTERGDSAVYLCASSRTGMNTEAFFGQGTRLTVV.